This T cell receptor (beta chain) emerged from a study of blood T cells in healthy people across ages. Alongside a J-beta primer mix, a sample-barcoded 5' primer served in a second PCR lasting about 7 to 11 cycles. TCRdb re-derived calls from the 5' RACE reads in MiXCR, one entry per CDR3 protein. The sample has 850,000 to 1,000,000 distinct CDR3 sequences, 51% seen once. This clonotype was recorded a few times. The CDR3 length is 13 residues. CDR1 and CDR2 from the germline V gene are DFQATT and SNEGSKA (reference sequence). The J segment lost 13 bases and the V segment lost 8 bases, leaving 17 bases of the junction unmatched.

The sample was blood. The clonotype originates from a woman aged 60-75 years in good health. The chain combines TRBV20-1 with TRBJ2-4; 7 nucleotides agree with TRBD1. The CDR3 reads CSFPTHTQGPQYF. The CDR3 nucleotides read TGCAGTTTCCCCACCCACACACAGGGGCCACAGTACTTC.